These 25 T cell receptor beta chains originate from one sample sequenced in a study of PD-1 blockade in classical Hodgkin lymphoma. This table comes from immunoSEQ multiplex PCR, and its TCRdb copy is limited to in-frame clones, with some not included. The sample shows about 93,000 clones, around 80% of them seen only once. Documented time point: cycle 4 day 1 (C4D1), after less than 7 weeks of nivolumab. Brentuximab vedotin exposure varied among the patients, all of whom had relapsed after autologous stem cell transplantation. Sequenced material: peripheral blood mononuclear cells (PBMCs), taken before the fourth cycle of nivolumab. These receptor sequences come from a human donor with classical Hodgkin lymphoma.

This clone was seen more than once but under ten times. The chain is built from TRBV19 and TRBJ1-2; D is uncertain. The CDR3 runs to 13 residues. The germline V gene encodes CDR1 LNHDA and CDR2 SQIVND (reference sequence). Trimming left V 2 bases short and J 8 bases short, with 12 bases between. CDR3 coding DNA: TGTGCCAGTAGTATATGGGGAAGTGAGGGCTACACCTTC. Encoded protein: CASSIWGSEGYTF. The complete variable domain, with remaining parts taken from reference TRBV19 and TRBJ1-2, reads DGGITQSPKYLFRKEGQNVTLSCEQNLNHDAMYWYRQDPGQGLRLIYYSQIVNDFQKGDIAEGYSVSREKKESFPLTVTSAQKNPTAFYLCASSIWGSEGYTFGSGTRLTVV.

This clone was observed a few times. CDR3 DNA: TGTGCCAGCAGTTTCCAACAGGGTACGGAAGCTTTCTTT. This gives the protein CASSFQQGTEAFF. The rearrangement joins TRBV6-5 to TRBJ1-1; the D gene is possibly TRBD1 (6 bases). Germline loops: CDR1 MNHEY, CDR2 SVGAGI. V was shortened by 4 bases and J by 8 bases, with 14 bases between the two germline ends. The CDR3 runs 13 residues.

The chain has TRBV6-5 and TRBJ2-4, with D maybe TRBD2 (5 bases). The CDR3 totals 14 residues. Germline values: CDR1 MNHEY, CDR2 SVGAGI. V lost 6 bases to trimming and J lost 2 bases, with 11 bases between them. The CDR3 is CASRRSGSKNIQYF. CDR3 coding DNA: TGTGCCAGCAGGCGGTCGGGGTCCAAAAACATTCAGTACTTC.

This chain joins TRBV7-9 and TRBJ2-1; TRBD2 aligns across 12 bases. This CDR3 comprises 19 residues. Germline V gives CDR1 SEHNR, CDR2 FQNEAQ (reference sequence). V dropped 4 bases and J dropped 2; count of bases not matched to a gene: 12. The CDR3: CASSYPTSTSGGTYNEQFF. CDR3 bases: TGTGCCAGCAGCTACCCGACCTCGACTAGCGGGGGTACCTACAATGAGCAGTTCTTC.

This clone was detected a few times. This chain connects TRBV19 to TRBJ1-1; D remains unclear. Germline CDR1 LNHDA, CDR2 SQIVND (reference sequence). The CDR3 is made up of 13 amino acids. V lost 10 bases and J 1 base, leaving 13 bases between the germline ends. CDR3 DNA sequence: TGTGCCACCACGGGAGCGTGGAACACTGAAGCTTTCTTT. This translates into CATTGAWNTEAFF.

The chain uses TRBV5-4 and TRBJ1-2, with a tentative D call TRBD1 (6 bases). V dropped 0 bases and J dropped 4 bases, with 10 bases sitting between them. This CDR3 has 14 residues. The germline V gene encodes CDR1 SGHNT and CDR2 YYREEE (reference sequence). The chain's CDR3 is CASSLGGQSYGYTF. In DNA, the CDR3 is TGTGCCAGCAGCTTGGGGGGGCAGTCCTATGGCTACACCTTC.

The count of this clone is one. J is TRBJ2-3 and V is TRBV6-4; 10 nucleotides align to TRBD2. Germline V gives CDR1 MRHNA, CDR2 SNTAGT. The CDR3 covers 15 residues. The V segment lost 5 bases and the J segment 2 bases; nucleotides outside the gene matches: 4. The DNA for the CDR3 is TGTGCCAGCAGTCCGGGACTAGCGTTCACAGATACGCAGTATTTT. Amino acids: CASSPGLAFTDTQYF.

The chain joins TRBV2 to TRBJ2-5, with D hard to call. The CDR3 runs to 12 residues. Germline lookup yields CDR1 SNHLY and CDR2 FYNNEI. V lost 4 bases, J lost 2 bases, and 5 bases lay in between. The CDR3 reads CASSVEQETQYF. CDR3 nucleotide sequence: TGTGCCAGCAGTGTGGAGCAAGAGACCCAGTACTTC.

This clone was detected once. This chain links TRBV7-2 with TRBJ2-2; maybe TRBD1 (6 bases). The CDR3 spans 14 residues. CDR1 SGHTA and CDR2 FQGNSA come from the germline V gene. Trimming removed 3 bases at V and 3 bases at J, with 8 bases between. CDR3 DNA: TGTGCCAGCAGCTTTGGACAGCACACCGGGGAGCTGTTTTTT. Translation: CASSFGQHTGELFF. The complete variable domain, with remaining parts taken from reference TRBV7-2 and TRBJ2-2, reads GAGVSQSPSNKVTEKGKDVELRCDPISGHTALYWYRQSLGQGLEFLIYFQGNSAPDKSGLPSDRFSAERTGGSVSTLTIQRTQQEDSAVYLCASSFGQHTGELFFGEGSRLTVL.

Comment on this clone: At one end the junction does not follow the germline gene, possibly because of a read error. This chain links TRBV20-1 with TRBJ1-2, with D perhaps matching TRBD1 (5 bases). Germline V gives CDR1 DFQATT, CDR2 SNEGSKA (reference sequence). The CDR3 sequence is 11 residues long. The CDR3 region has the DNA TGCAGTGCTCGATCCGGGACGGCCATTCCCTTC. This sequence encodes CSARSGTAIPF.

J is TRBJ1-1 and V is TRBV5-4; TRBD1 matches at 7 bases. The CDR3 consists of 15 residues. V lost 4 bases, J lost 0 bases, and 6 bases stayed unmatched. CDR1 and CDR2 from the germline V gene are SGHNT and YYREEE (reference sequence). CDR3 bases: TGTGCCAGCAGCCACGACAGGGAACTGAACACTGAAGCTTTCTTT. It yields the protein CASSHDRELNTEAFF.

The V call is TRBV10-3, the J call TRBJ2-5, with TRBD2 matching over 8 bases. The CDR3 is 13 amino acids. Germline CDR1 and CDR2: ENHRY and SYGVKD. V shed 4 bases, J shed 4 bases, and the junction held 2 bases outside the gene matches. CDR3 bases: TGTGCCATCAGTGCAACTAGCGGAGAGACCCAGTACTTC. Amino acids: CAISATSGETQYF.

This chain connects TRBV7-3 to TRBJ2-6, with D perhaps assigned TRBD1 or TRBD2 (5 bases each). This CDR3 is 15 amino acids long. In germline, CDR1 is SGHTA, CDR2 FQGTGA. The V gene lost 5 bases and the J gene lost 0 bases, with 8 bases spanning the gap. The CDR3 is CASSPGSSGANVLTF. The DNA of the CDR3 is TGTGCCAGCAGCCCAGGGAGCTCTGGGGCCAACGTCCTGACTTTC.

The V gene is TRBV5-6, the J gene TRBJ1-3; D is unresolved. CDR1 and CDR2 from the germline V gene are SGHDT and YYEEEE. The CDR3 is 16 amino acids. V lost 1 base, J lost 0 bases, and 11 bases lay in between. Here the CDR3 DNA reads TGTGCCAGCAGCTTGTTCGGCACGATCTCTGGAAACACCATATATTTT. Encoded protein: CASSLFGTISGNTIYF.

This chain joins TRBV6-5 and TRBJ2-1; the match to TRBD2 covers 14 bases. Germline V CDR1 and CDR2: MNHEY, SVGAGI. The CDR3 spans 16 residues. V dropped 2 bases and J dropped 4; count of bases not matched to a gene: 1. CDR3 sequence (DNA): TGTGCCAGCAGTTACAGGACTAGCGGGAGGTACAATGAGCAGTTCTTC. Amino acid sequence: CASSYRTSGRYNEQFF.

The V call is TRBV25-1, the J call TRBJ1-2; 8 bases agree with TRBD1. Germline lookup yields CDR1 MGHDK and CDR2 SYGVNS. V was clipped by 4 bases and J by 6 bases; unmatched bases: 1. The CDR3 loop spans 12 amino acids. The CDR3 DNA sequence: TGTGCCAGCAGTGGACAGGGGAATGGCTACACCTTC. This sequence encodes CASSGQGNGYTF.

The rearrangement joins TRBV5-1 to TRBJ2-1; 11 nucleotides line up with TRBD2. The CDR3 consists of 15 residues. CDR1 is SGHRS and CDR2 is YFSETQ in the germline V gene. Losses at the gene ends were 2 bases for V and 5 bases for J; bases not matched to a gene: 3. The CDR3 coding sequence is TGCGCCAGCAGCTTTCTAGCGGGGGGAGACAATGAGCAGTTCTTC. It encodes CASSFLAGGDNEQFF.

This clone was detected a few times. The chain has TRBV19 and TRBJ1-1; D call uncertain. Germline V gene sequence: CDR1 LNHDA, CDR2 SQIVND (reference sequence). The CDR3 sequence is 14 residues long. V shed 2 bases and J shed 3 bases, with 10 bases lying between them. CDR3 nucleotides: TGTGCCAGTAGTATAACTACTTGGGACACTGAAGCTTTCTTT. It is translated as CASSITTWDTEAFF.

CDR3 amino acids: CASSTRDRGGYTF. The CDR3 region has the DNA TGTGCCAGCAGTACCCGGGACAGGGGCGGCTACACCTTC. The rearrangement joins TRBV6-6 to TRBJ1-2; TRBD1 matches at 10 bases. CDR1 is MNHNY, CDR2 SVGAGI, per germline (reference sequence). The CDR3 loop spans 13 amino acids. Germline trimming cut 5 bases from V and 8 bases from J; bases unmatched to any gene: 5.

This clone was found a few times. The chain recombines TRBV11-3 with TRBJ2-7; D could derive from TRBD1 or TRBD2 (5 bases each). The germline V and J ends were trimmed by 3 bases and 3 bases, with 12 bases remaining between them. Per the germline V gene, CDR1 is SGHNT and CDR2 is YENEEA. This CDR3 has 14 residues. CDR3 sequence reads: CASSLVGRHYEQYF. CDR3 DNA sequence: TGTGCCAGCAGCTTGGTGGGACGGCACTACGAGCAGTACTTC.

The J gene is TRBJ2-7, the V gene TRBV6-6; 9 nucleotides align to TRBD2. Trimming at V came to 2 bases and at J to 3 bases, leaving 8 bases not matched to a gene. The germline V gene has CDR1 MNHNY and CDR2 SVGAGI (reference sequence). CDR3 length equals 16 residues. CDR3 sequence reads: CASSYPRTSDNYEQYF. The CDR3 region has the DNA TGTGCCAGCAGTTACCCCCGGACTAGCGATAACTACGAGCAGTACTTC.

The genes are TRBV6-5 and TRBJ1-5, with 7 bases matching TRBD1. This CDR3 contains 15 residues. Germline V gene lookup returns CDR1 MNHEY and CDR2 SVGAGI. V was pared by 4 bases and J by 3 bases, with 6 bases of the junction left unmatched. The CDR3 spells CASSLRGRNNQPQHF. CDR3 sequence (DNA): TGTGCCAGCAGTTTGAGGGGGCGTAACAATCAGCCCCAGCATTTT.

Comments on this clone: The same CDR3 can be traced to other DNA sequences in this sample. The V gene is TRBV11-2, the J gene TRBJ1-1; D is undetermined. The ends were cut back, 1 base at V and 0 bases at J, with 3 bases in the middle. The CDR3 runs 13 residues. Germline CDR1 is SGHAT and CDR2 is FQNNGV. The CDR3 bases are TGTGCCAGCAGCTTAGTACTGAACACTGAAGCTTTCTTT. Its protein is CASSLVLNTEAFF.

This clone turned up a few times. The chain combines TRBV6-5 with TRBJ1-1; D is uncertain. V lost 8 bases to trimming and J lost 8 bases, with 12 bases between them. CDR3 length equals 11 residues. Per germline, CDR1 MNHEY and CDR2 SVGAGI. CDR3 region: CASSLAGEAFF. As DNA, the CDR3 is TGTGCCAGCTCCCTGGCTGGAGAAGCTTTCTTT.

The chain combines TRBV6-6 with TRBJ2-7; 10 positions match TRBD2. The CDR3 sequence is 16 residues long. CDR1 is MNHNY and CDR2 is SVGAGI in the germline V gene (reference sequence). V trimming: 6 bases; J trimming: 4 bases; junction bases outside the gene matches: 12. The CDR3 loop reads CASRPPPSGRYYEQYF. CDR3 DNA sequence: TGTGCCAGCAGGCCACCGCCTAGCGGGAGATATTACGAGCAGTACTTC.